The present entry profiles one T cell receptor beta chain with its context. The data stem from a study of Tregs in tolerant kidney transplant recipients. Trimming took off 3 bases at V and 5 bases at J, with 13 bases between the two ends. This CDR3 has 14 residues. The germline V gene encodes CDR1 LNHDA and CDR2 SQIVND (reference sequence). Only in-frame clones appear in the TCRdb table, and some are missing; sequencing was by immunoSEQ multiplex PCR. The data hold roughly 120,000 clones, with roughly nine tenths observed a single time. V and J are TRBV19 and TRBJ1-2; TRBD1 might be the D (5 bases). The sequence derives from a human donor in good health. Sequencing was performed on CD4+ T cells from blood. The CDR3 DNA reads as TGTGCCAGTAGTATGACACTTAAGGGGTATGGCTACACCTTC. It encodes CASSMTLKGYGYTF.